This entry lists 22 T cell receptor beta chains sequenced from one sample in a study of blood T cell repertoires in COVID-19. The method was immunoSEQ multiplex PCR; TCRdb's version includes in-frame clones alone and lacks a portion of them. The sample contains tens of thousands of clones, about four fifths of which appear only once. The material sequenced was peripheral blood. All receptors derive from a man aged 45-65 years with active or convalescent COVID-19.

This chain uses TRBV19 with TRBJ1-2, with TRBD1 matching 8 bases. Germline V gene sequence: CDR1 LNHDA, CDR2 SQIVND (reference sequence). This CDR3 is 13 amino acids long. Trimming cost V 6 bases and J 6 bases; bases outside gene matches: 6. The CDR3 here is CASSPQGVDGYTF. The CDR3 DNA sequence: TGTGCCAGTAGCCCACAGGGGGTGGATGGCTACACCTTC.

This clone was observed a single time. The rearrangement joins TRBV11-2 to TRBJ2-1; 8 bases match TRBD2. The V gene end was trimmed by 5 bases and the J gene end by 3 bases; junction bases not matched to a gene: 6. The length of the CDR3 is 15 residues. Germline V lookup: CDR1 SGHAT, CDR2 FQNNGV. The CDR3 loop reads CASSRPGGGYNEQFF. The CDR3 coding sequence is TGTGCCAGCAGCCGTCCGGGGGGGGGCTACAATGAGCAGTTCTTC.

The J gene is TRBJ2-5, the V gene TRBV28; 14 bases line up with TRBD2. CDR3 length equals 15 residues. Germline trimming cut 7 bases from V and 3 bases from J; bases unmatched to any gene: 4. Germline V gives CDR1 MDHEN, CDR2 SYDVKM. CDR3 protein: CASMLGLAGEETQYF. CDR3 DNA: TGTGCCAGCATGCTGGGACTAGCGGGGGAAGAGACCCAGTACTTC. Supplemented by reference TRBV28 and TRBJ2-5, the full variable domain reads DVKVTQSSRYLVKRTGEKVFLECVQDMDHENMFWYRQDPGLGLRLIYFSYDVKMKEKGDIPEGYSVSREKKERFSLILESASTNQTSMYLCASMLGLAGEETQYFGPGTRLLVL.

This rearrangement joins TRBV28 to TRBJ1-1, with 9 nucleotides matching TRBD1. V gave up 7 bases and J gave up 1 base; unmatched junction bases: 7. The CDR3 is made up of 15 amino acids. The V gene's germline CDR1 is MDHEN and CDR2 SYDVKM. CDR3 protein: CASIKGGQGNTEAFF. The CDR3 nucleotides are TGTGCCAGCATTAAAGGGGGACAGGGGAACACTGAAGCTTTCTTT.

J is TRBJ2-3 and V is TRBV9; tentatively, D is TRBD1 (7 bases). Germline CDR1 reads SGDLS; CDR2 reads YYNGEE. V lost 0 bases and J lost 0, with 17 bases in between. The CDR3 sequence is 18 residues long. The CDR3 sequence: CASSVERGRGDSTDTQYF. The CDR3 DNA follows: TGTGCCAGCAGCGTAGAGAGGGGGCGGGGTGACAGCACAGATACGCAGTATTTT.

This clone was recorded a few times. V and J are TRBV20-1 and TRBJ1-1, with 10 bases that match TRBD1. J was trimmed by 5 bases and V by 3 bases; bases with no gene match: 9. The CDR3 is made up of 15 amino acids. CDR1 is DFQATT and CDR2 is SNEGSKA in the germline V gene (reference sequence). CDR3 bases: TGCAGTGCTAGTGCCGGGACAGGGGCGTGGACTGAAGCTTTCTTT. Residues: CSASAGTGAWTEAFF.

The chain couples TRBV4-3 to TRBJ2-3; 11 bases match TRBD2. The CDR3 contains 15 residues. Germline assignment: CDR1 LGHNA and CDR2 YSLEER. Trimming removed 4 bases from V and 6 bases from J; junction bases left unmatched: 6. The CDR3 coding sequence is TGCGCCAGCAGCCTAGCGGGGGGGCCGGGTGATACGCAGTATTTT. This codes for CASSLAGGPGDTQYF.

This chain joins TRBV4-3 and TRBJ2-1; tentatively, D is TRBD2 (5 bases). The ends were cut back, 0 bases at V and 10 bases at J, with 13 bases in the middle. The CDR3 runs 14 residues. Germline V gene data show CDR1 as LGHNA and CDR2 as YSLEER. CDR3 region: CASSQDGPQREQFF. In nucleotides, the CDR3 is TGCGCCAGCAGCCAAGATGGACCCCAGCGGGAGCAGTTCTTC.

This clone was seen a single time. This sequence joins TRBV2 and TRBJ2-2; 11 bases agree with TRBD2. CDR1 and CDR2 (germline): SNHLY, FYNNEI. V shed 5 bases, J shed 5 bases, and the junction held 4 bases outside the gene matches. There are 15 residues in the CDR3. Here the CDR3 reads CASSPTSGGTGELFF. In DNA, the CDR3 is TGTGCCAGCAGTCCTACTAGCGGGGGAACCGGGGAGCTGTTTTTT.

This clone was seen a single time. The chain joins TRBV6-1 to TRBJ1-5; 9 nucleotides align to TRBD1. Germline V gives CDR1 MNHNS, CDR2 SASEGT. Trimming took 3 bases from V and 4 from J; bases not matched to a gene: 7. This CDR3 is built from 16 residues. The DNA for the CDR3 is TGTGCCAGCAGTGAGGCGACAGGGGGAGGGAATCAGCCCCAGCATTTT. Translation: CASSEATGGGNQPQHF.

The chain uses TRBV18 and TRBJ2-5; D is possibly TRBD1 (5 bases). Looked up from germline, CDR1 is KGHSH and CDR2 is LQKENI. This CDR3 is 13 amino acids long. Trimming removed 1 base from V and 3 bases from J, with 6 bases in between. The CDR3 sequence: CASSPLTEETQYF. The CDR3 bases are TGTGCCAGCTCACCACTGACAGAAGAGACCCAGTACTTC.

The gene calls are TRBV18 and TRBJ2-6; D is possibly TRBD1 (6 bases). V gave up 2 bases and J gave up 4 bases, with 12 bases separating them. This CDR3 comprises 16 residues. CDR1 and CDR2 (germline): KGHSH, LQKENI. CDR3 protein: CASSPVTGLGANVLTF. The DNA of the CDR3 is TGTGCCAGCTCACCAGTAACAGGGTTAGGGGCCAACGTCCTGACTTTC.

The chain employs TRBV28 and TRBJ1-4; D gene unclear. Deletions cut 6 bases from V and 7 bases from J, with 18 bases between. Germline V gene data show CDR1 as MDHEN and CDR2 as SYDVKM. CDR3 length: 15 amino acids. CDR3 protein: CASSPPAGTPEKLFF. CDR3 nucleotides: TGTGCCAGCAGCCCGCCGGCGGGTACCCCTGAAAAACTGTTTTTT.

The CDR3 loop reads CASSYPTGNYGYTF. The CDR3, as DNA: TGTGCCAGCAGTTATCCAACGGGAAACTATGGCTACACCTTC. The chain recombines TRBV6-6 with TRBJ1-2; D ambiguous. Germline assignment: CDR1 MNHNY and CDR2 SVGAGI (reference sequence). Trimming shortened V by 3 bases and J by 2 bases, and 10 bases separated the two germline ends. The CDR3 has 14 residues.

The V gene is TRBV7-9, the J gene TRBJ2-5, with 9 bases identical to TRBD2. After removal of 2 bases from V and 1 base from J, the junction contained 2 bases not matched to a gene. The V gene's germline CDR1 is SEHNR and CDR2 FQNEAQ (reference sequence). CDR3 size: 15 residues. CDR3 sequence reads: CASSLSGGFQETQYF. The CDR3 nucleotides read TGTGCCAGCAGCTTAAGCGGGGGGTTCCAAGAGACCCAGTACTTC.

The chain carries TRBV5-1 and TRBJ1-1; 7 bases agree with TRBD1. Germline V gene data show CDR1 as SGHRS and CDR2 as YFSETQ. V shed 2 bases, J shed 5 bases, and the junction held 3 bases outside the gene matches. This CDR3 contains 13 residues. CDR3: CASSFQGETEAFF. DNA for the CDR3: TGCGCCAGCAGCTTTCAGGGGGAAACTGAAGCTTTCTTT.

J is TRBJ2-7 and V is TRBV28, with TRBD1 identical over 12 bases. The CDR3 contains 15 residues. J was trimmed by 6 bases and V by 7 bases; bases with no gene match: 10. Looked up from germline, CDR1 is MDHEN and CDR2 is SYDVKM. The CDR3 protein is CASISTGQGAIEQYF. In DNA, the CDR3 is TGTGCCAGCATATCGACGGGACAGGGGGCCATCGAGCAGTACTTC. Filled out from reference TRBV28 and TRBJ2-7, the complete variable domain reads DVKVTQSSRYLVKRTGEKVFLECVQDMDHENMFWYRQDPGLGLRLIYFSYDVKMKEKGDIPEGYSVSREKKERFSLILESASTNQTSMYLCASISTGQGAIEQYFGPGTRLTVT.

This clone was counted between two and nine times. The gene calls are TRBV29-1 and TRBJ2-7; 7 bases match TRBD1. Per the germline V gene, CDR1 is SQVTM and CDR2 is ANQGSEA. The CDR3 length is 14 residues. J was trimmed by 2 bases and V by 2 bases; bases with no gene match: 6. CDR3 nucleotides: TGCAGCGTTGAATTACAGGGGCCCCCCTACGAGCAGTACTTC. It codes for CSVELQGPPYEQYF.

This clone occurred a few times. This chain links TRBV25-1 with TRBJ1-6; 9 nucleotides line up with TRBD1. After removal of 4 bases from V and 10 bases from J, the junction contained 5 bases not matched to a gene. Germline loops: CDR1 MGHDK, CDR2 SYGVNS. The CDR3 is 14 amino acids. The CDR3 here is CASSGDRARSPLHF. CDR3 nucleotides: TGTGCCAGCAGTGGGGACAGGGCCAGATCACCCCTCCACTTT.

This clone has just a few counts. The genes are TRBV19 and TRBJ2-3, with 9 bases matching TRBD1. With 9 bases clipped from V and 3 bases from J, the junction kept 4 bases outside the gene matches. CDR3 length equals 13 residues. Germline values: CDR1 LNHDA, CDR2 SQIVND (reference sequence). CDR3 loop: CASTGGPTDTQYF. The CDR3 DNA is TGTGCCAGCACAGGGGGCCCGACAGATACGCAGTATTTT. Drawing the rest from reference TRBV19 and TRBJ2-3, the complete variable domain is DGGITQSPKYLFRKEGQNVTLSCEQNLNHDAMYWYRQDPGQGLRLIYYSQIVNDFQKGDIAEGYSVSREKKESFPLTVTSAQKNPTAFYLCASTGGPTDTQYFGPGTRLTVL.

The chain couples TRBV28 to TRBJ2-7, with D perhaps TRBD1 (5 bases). The germline CDR1 and CDR2 sequences are MDHEN and SYDVKM. The CDR3 loop spans 13 amino acids. With 6 bases removed from V and 2 bases from J, the gap between germline ends came to 11 bases. CDR3 nucleotides: TGTGCCAGCAGCCGCAGGGCCGCCTACGAGCAGTACGTC. This gives the protein CASSRRAAYEQYV.

The V and J genes are TRBV27 and TRBJ2-3; 8 bases agree with TRBD2. Unmatched junction bases numbered 15, after V lost 2 bases and J lost 2 bases. Germline V lookup: CDR1 MNHEY, CDR2 SMNVEV (reference sequence). The CDR3 has 19 residues. The CDR3: CASSLVRGAIGGDTDTQYF. The CDR3 region has the DNA TGTGCCAGCAGTTTAGTGCGGGGGGCAATCGGAGGGGACACAGATACGCAGTATTTT.